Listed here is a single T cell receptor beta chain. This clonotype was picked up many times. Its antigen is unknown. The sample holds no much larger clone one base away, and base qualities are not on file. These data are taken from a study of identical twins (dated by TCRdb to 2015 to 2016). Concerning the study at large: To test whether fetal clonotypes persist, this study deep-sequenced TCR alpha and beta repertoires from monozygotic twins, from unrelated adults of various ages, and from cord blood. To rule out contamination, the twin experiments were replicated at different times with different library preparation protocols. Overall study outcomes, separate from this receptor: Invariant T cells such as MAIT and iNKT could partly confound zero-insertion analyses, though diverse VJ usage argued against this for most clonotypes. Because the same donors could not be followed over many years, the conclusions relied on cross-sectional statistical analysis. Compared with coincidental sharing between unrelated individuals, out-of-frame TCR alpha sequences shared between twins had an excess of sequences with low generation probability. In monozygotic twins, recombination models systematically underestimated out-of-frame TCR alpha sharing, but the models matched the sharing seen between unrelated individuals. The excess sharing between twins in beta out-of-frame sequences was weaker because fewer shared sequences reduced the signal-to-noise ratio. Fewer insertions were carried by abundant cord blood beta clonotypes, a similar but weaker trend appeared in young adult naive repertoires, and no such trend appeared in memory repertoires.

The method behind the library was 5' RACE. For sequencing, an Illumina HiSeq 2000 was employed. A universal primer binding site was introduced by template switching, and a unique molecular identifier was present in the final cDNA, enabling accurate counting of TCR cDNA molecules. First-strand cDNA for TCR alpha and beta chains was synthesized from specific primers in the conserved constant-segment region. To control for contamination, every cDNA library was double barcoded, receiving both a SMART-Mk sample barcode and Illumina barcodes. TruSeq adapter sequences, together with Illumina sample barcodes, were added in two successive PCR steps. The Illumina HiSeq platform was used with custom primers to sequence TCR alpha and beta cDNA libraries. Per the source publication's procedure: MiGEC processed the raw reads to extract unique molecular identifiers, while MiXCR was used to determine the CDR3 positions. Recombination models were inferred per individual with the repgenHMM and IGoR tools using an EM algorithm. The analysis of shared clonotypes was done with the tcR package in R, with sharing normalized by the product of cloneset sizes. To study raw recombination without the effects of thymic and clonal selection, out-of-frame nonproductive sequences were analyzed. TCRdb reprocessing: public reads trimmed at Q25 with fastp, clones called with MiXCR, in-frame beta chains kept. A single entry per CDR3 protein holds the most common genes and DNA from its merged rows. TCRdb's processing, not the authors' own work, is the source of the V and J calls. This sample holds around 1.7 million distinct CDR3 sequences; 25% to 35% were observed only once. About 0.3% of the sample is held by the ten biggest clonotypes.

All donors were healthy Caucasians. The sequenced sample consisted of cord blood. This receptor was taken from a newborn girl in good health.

The encoded CDR3 is CASSLELQETQYF. The nucleotide sequence is TGTGCCAGCAGCTTAGAACTGCAAGAGACCCAGTACTTC. The V and J genes are TRBV7-8 and TRBJ2-5, with no reliable assignment of the D segment. The germline V gene supplies CDR1 SGHVS and CDR2 FQNEAQ. Relative to germline, V is 1 base shorter and J is 2 bases shorter, with 5 bases between their ends. CDR3 length: 13 amino acids, cysteine to phenylalanine. Only the CDR3 region is kept as DNA, spanning 39 bases read in frame from base 1. The reference TRBV7-8 and TRBJ2-5 proteins fill in what lies around the CDR3, so the full variable domain reads GAGVSQSPRYKVAKRGQDVALRCDPISGHVSLFWYQQALGQGPEFLTYFQNEAQLDKSGLPSDRFFAERPEGSVSTLKIQRTQQEDSAVYLCASSLELQETQYFGPGTRLLVL.